Detailed here is one T cell receptor beta chain. This CDR3 has 15 residues. Germline V lookup: CDR1 SGHTA, CDR2 FQGNSA. V was cut by 3 bases and J by 3 bases, with 12 bases left in between. Generated by immunoSEQ multiplex PCR, the TCRdb table keeps only in-frame clones and is missing some. The sample lists approximately 180,000 clones, under 90% occurring once. The sample comes from a study of blood T cell repertoires in COVID-19. What was sequenced was peripheral blood. The chain joins TRBV7-2 to TRBJ1-5; tentative D call: TRBD1 (6 bases). The receptor's source is an older person with COVID-19, enrolled during active disease. This CDR3 reads CASSLNGQYNQPQHF. The CDR3 DNA reads TGTGCCAGCAGCTTGAACGGACAGTACAATCAGCCCCAGCATTTT. Filled out from reference TRBV7-2 and TRBJ1-5, the complete variable domain reads GAGVSQSPSNKVTEKGKDVELRCDPISGHTALYWYRQSLGQGLEFLIYFQGNSAPDKSGLPSDRFSAERTGGSVSTLTIQRTQQEDSAVYLCASSLNGQYNQPQHFGDGTRLSIL.